In this sample, the clone carrying this T cell receptor (beta chain) turned up once. As yet, its antigen is unknown. The germline V gene encodes CDR1 SGDLS and CDR2 YYNGEE. The CDR3 has 15 amino acids. With 5 bases clipped from V and 1 base from J, the junction kept 3 bases outside the gene matches. The PCR had 60 Vbeta and 13 Jbeta primers. The assay was immunoSEQ multiplex PCR, and TCRdb's table has in-frame clones only and misses some. The sample consists of 250,000 to 350,000 clones, approximately 80% of them appearing once. This entry belongs to a study of cytomegalovirus exposure and HLA in healthy donors. Notes on the study in general: TCR beta V- and J-gene trimming was later associated with a missense DCLRE1C variant.

What was sequenced was PBMCs. The chain links TRBV9 to TRBJ2-2, with TRBD2 identical over 9 bases. The sequence was collected from a girl aged 2 to 9 in good health and CMV-seronegative. CDR3 amino acids: CASRRAGGNTGELFF. The CDR3 coding sequence is TGTGCCAGCAGAAGAGCGGGGGGGAACACCGGGGAGCTGTTTTTT.